This TCR beta chain was retrieved from a study of regulatory T cells in long-lasting Graves disease. This clonotype was observed many times. Its antigen is still unknown. HTBI primers from iRepertoire and Arm-PCR of CDR3 regions yielded the TCR beta libraries. Each CDR3 protein gets one entry after TCRdb re-called the multiplex PCR reads with MiXCR. The table records almost 450,000 distinct CDR3 sequences, roughly 17% of them present only once. The V and J ends lost 0 bases and 3 bases respectively, with 20 bases between them. The CDR3 contains 18 residues. Germline V gene data show CDR1 as LGHDT and CDR2 as YNNKEL (reference sequence). Study conclusions and caveats: A limited number of samples was an acknowledged limitation. TRBV28, TRBJ1-2 and TRBJ2-5 were segments that persistent disease favored.

Time point given: newly diagnosed GD, antithyroid drugs for less than 3 months. Preparation of the TCR library used RNA extracted from PBMCs. The same specimen was also included in a second study, on T cells in Graves' hyperthyroidism and ophthalmopathy. That work contributes: Blood shared most expanded thyroid clonotypes above 0.001. A 13 V-J model separated ophthalmopathy from stable hyperthyroidism.

The sample in question was peripheral blood mononuclear cells (PBMCs), obtained at new diagnosis, from a patient treated with antithyroid drugs. The gene calls are TRBV3-1 and TRBJ1-1; D is undetermined. The receptor comes from a woman in her twenties or thirties with Graves disease. The CDR3 sequence is CASSQDWGFFLSDTEAFF. The CDR3, as DNA: TGTGCCAGCAGCCAAGATTGGGGATTCTTTTTGTCGGACACTGAAGCTTTCTTT.